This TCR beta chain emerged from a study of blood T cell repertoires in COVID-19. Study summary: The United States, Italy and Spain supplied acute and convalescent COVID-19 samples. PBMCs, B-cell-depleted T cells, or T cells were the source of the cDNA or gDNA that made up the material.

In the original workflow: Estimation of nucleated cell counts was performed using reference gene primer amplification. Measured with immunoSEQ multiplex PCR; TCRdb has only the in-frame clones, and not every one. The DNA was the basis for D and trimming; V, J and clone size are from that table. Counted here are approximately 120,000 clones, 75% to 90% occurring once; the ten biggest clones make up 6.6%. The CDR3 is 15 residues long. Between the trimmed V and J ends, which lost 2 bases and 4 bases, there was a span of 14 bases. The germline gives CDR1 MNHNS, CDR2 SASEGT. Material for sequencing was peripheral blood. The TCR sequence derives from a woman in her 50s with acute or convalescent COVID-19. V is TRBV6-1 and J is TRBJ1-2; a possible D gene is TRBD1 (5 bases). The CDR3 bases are TGTGCCAGCAGTGAACGGGGGGAATCCCTCTATGGCTACACCTTC. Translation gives CASSERGESLYGYTF.